This entry concerns a single TCR beta chain. Its specificity is unknown. J lost 8 bases, V lost 4 bases, and 7 bases had no gene match. The CDR3 runs 14 residues. Germline loops: CDR1 KGHDR, CDR2 SFDVKD. The template was genomic DNA from peripheral blood, not RNA. These data are taken from a study of T cell repertoires in aging, cancer and after chemotherapy. Study outcomes and limitations: In healthy donors, age-related TCR diversity loss mainly reflected lost richness. Compared with age-matched healthy donors, untreated hematological or solid cancer patients showed higher blood TCR clonality. Across the chemotherapy interval, each cancer cohort showed higher median generation probability, suggesting thymic rebound.

A mixed TRB-A/B primer pool amplified rearranged TRB by multiplex touch-down PCR. TCRdb reanalysed the multiplex PCR reads using MiXCR and keeps one entry per CDR3 protein. The sample comprises some 9,700 distinct CDR3 sequences, around 34% of which are singletons, and less than 15% rests with the top ten. The source is a human donor in good health. The donor label of this sample is uncertain. The sample consisted of blood. V gene TRBV24-1 combines with J gene TRBJ2-7; the match to TRBD1 covers 10 bases. The CDR3 reads CATSDPGQGKKQYF. CDR3 coding DNA: TGTGCCACCAGTGACCCGGGACAGGGGAAGAAGCAGTACTTC.